This TCR beta chain was found in a study of control samples from healthy donors and cancer patients. Germline-derived CDR1 and CDR2 are SGDLS and YYNGEE. The CDR3 extends over 14 amino acids. V lost 0 bases and J lost 1, with 7 bases in between. The assay was immunoSEQ multiplex PCR, and TCRdb's table has in-frame clones only and misses some. The profile shows under 450,000 clones, more than 80% of them singletons. The sequenced sample consisted of PBMCs. This receptor was taken from a man in his forties or fifties with head and neck cancer. The V call is TRBV9, the J call TRBJ1-1; D unclear. CDR3 in DNA: TGTGCCAGCAGCGTAGAGCCAGCGAACACTGAAGCTTTCTTT. It encodes CASSVEPANTEAFF.